This entry features one T cell receptor beta chain sequence. These data belong to a study of monozygotic twins with inflammatory bowel disease. A template switching step added UMIs, each with a 6-nucleotide sample barcode. With roughly 16 and 10 cycles respectively, two nested PCRs were carried out on TCRalpha and TCRbeta cDNA. For each CDR3 protein, TCRdb gives one entry from its re-call of the 5' RACE reads, without DNA. The table lists 300,000 to 350,000 distinct CDR3 sequences. CDR1 is DFQATT, CDR2 SNEGSKA, per germline (reference sequence). CDR3 length equals 16 residues. Sequencing was carried out using blood. This receptor was taken from a human donor with ulcerative colitis or Crohn's disease, or a healthy co-twin of an affected twin (not recorded which). V is TRBV20-1 and J is TRBJ2-3; lacking DNA, the TRBD1 call made by TCRdb goes unchecked. This CDR3 reads CSASPPRRASTDTQYF.